This T cell receptor (beta chain) was sequenced for a study of T cells in Graves' hyperthyroidism and ophthalmopathy. Whole-study context: Peripheral blood was obtained at initial diagnosis, preceding any treatment. General observations from the study: The blood repertoire included most of the expanded thyroid clonotypes above 0.001.

This CDR3 has 15 residues. V was clipped by 8 bases and J by 3 bases; unmatched bases: 11. The V gene's germline CDR1 is MNHNS and CDR2 SASEGT. There were TCR beta CDR3 regions amplified from RNA transcripts. Carried out on the TCR CDR3, a first-round RT-PCR used the HTBI primer set. TCRdb re-called the multiplex PCR reads through MiXCR, storing one row per CDR3 protein. The sample holds 480,000 or so distinct CDR3 sequences, around an eighth seen once. Ten or more counts support this clonotype. Its specificity is unknown. The rearrangement links TRBV6-1 to TRBJ2-5, with 8 bases aligning to TRBD1. The receptor comes from a woman under 30 with Graves' hyperthyroidism. The specimen sequenced was blood. The CDR3 DNA reads TGTGCCAGCCCTGAACCTCAGGGGGCGAAAGAGACCCAGTACTTC. Its translation: CASPEPQGAKETQYF.